Below, 17 T cell receptor beta chains from the same sample are listed, as sequenced in a study of CD8+CD57+ T cells in acquired aplastic anemia. Genomic DNA, serving as template, underwent TCR beta VDJ and CDR3 profiling. One entry per CDR3 protein results from TCRdb running MiXCR on the reads. Among around 180,000 distinct CDR3 sequences listed, 55% to 80% were seen once. Sample: sorted CD4+, CD8+, or CD8+CD57+ T cells (not recorded which) from PBMCs. These receptors were collected from a human donor in good health.

V usage is TRBV19 and J usage is TRBJ2-2, with 10 bases matching TRBD2. The V gene end was trimmed by 8 bases and the J gene end by 3 bases; junction bases not matched to a gene: 6. Germline-derived CDR1 and CDR2 are LNHDA and SQIVND (reference sequence). This CDR3 is 15 amino acids long. This CDR3 reads CASGELAGYTGELFF. For the CDR3, the DNA is TGTGCCAGTGGGGAACTAGCGGGGTACACCGGGGAGCTGTTTTTT.

The genes are TRBV2 and TRBJ2-3; D is undetermined. Germline lookup yields CDR1 SNHLY and CDR2 FYNNEI. With 8 bases removed from V and 4 bases from J, the gap between germline ends came to 7 bases. The CDR3 has 11 residues. As DNA, the CDR3 is TGTGCCAGCGACTCTTCAGATACGCAGTATTTT. It translates to CASDSSDTQYF.

This clonotype was recorded a few times. The genes are TRBV20-1 and TRBJ2-5; D may be TRBD2 (5 bases). Trimming shortened V by 0 bases and J by 10 bases, and 21 bases separated the two germline ends. Germline CDR1 reads DFQATT; CDR2 reads SNEGSKA (reference sequence). This CDR3 has 15 residues. The CDR3 loop reads CSARDVTSNTGDQYF. As DNA, the CDR3 is TGCAGTGCTAGAGACGTCACATCGAACACCGGGGACCAGTACTTC.

This clonotype was observed a handful of times. J is TRBJ2-7 and V is TRBV7-8; 9 nucleotides match TRBD2. Germline CDR1 is SGHVS and CDR2 is FQNEAQ. The CDR3 loop spans 14 amino acids. V lost 1 base to trimming and J lost 9 bases; unmatched junction nucleotides: 7. CDR3 nucleotide sequence: TGTGCCAGCAGCTTAGGACTAGCGGAGGGCCTGCAGTACTTC. Amino acids: CASSLGLAEGLQYF.

In nucleotides, the CDR3 is TGTGCCAGCAGTCAAGACAGGGCTTCCAGGGATGGCTACACCTTC. This sequence encodes CASSQDRASRDGYTF. The chain employs TRBV2 and TRBJ1-2; 7 bases are a match to TRBD1. In germline, CDR1 is SNHLY, CDR2 FYNNEI. The CDR3 is 15 amino acids. The V and J ends lost 5 bases and 6 bases, in that order; junction bases with no gene match: 12.

This rearrangement joins TRBV10-3 to TRBJ2-1; the D gene could be TRBD1 or TRBD2 (5 bases each). The CDR3 runs 15 residues. V was cut by 10 bases and J by 4 bases, with 20 bases left in between. CDR1 ENHRY and CDR2 SYGVKD come from the germline V gene. CDR3 sequence (DNA): TGTGCCAGCAGCCTGGGACCCCTGGGATACAATGAGCAGTTCTTC. It specifies CASSLGPLGYNEQFF.

This clonotype turned up a few times. This CDR3 is CATSIRQGGETQYF. The CDR3 region has the DNA TGTGCCACTTCGATACGACAGGGAGGAGAGACCCAGTACTTC. This chain uses TRBV7-9 with TRBJ2-5; D possibly corresponds to TRBD1 (7 bases). V shed 10 bases and J shed 4 bases, with 19 bases lying between them. Germline V gives CDR1 SEHNR, CDR2 FQNEAQ (reference sequence). This CDR3 is built from 14 residues.

The V and J genes are TRBV29-1 and TRBJ1-2; maybe TRBD1 (5 bases). Germline CDR1 SQVTM, CDR2 ANQGSEA. The CDR3 consists of 12 residues. The ends were cut back, 2 bases at V and 4 bases at J, with 8 bases in the middle. CDR3: CSVEKTAYGYTF. The DNA of the CDR3 is TGCAGCGTTGAAAAGACAGCCTATGGCTACACCTTC. The complete variable domain, with remaining parts taken from reference TRBV29-1 and TRBJ1-2, reads SAVISQKPSRDICQRGTSLTIQCQVDSQVTMMFWYRQQPGQSLTLIATANQGSEATYESGFVIDKFPISRPNLTFSTLTVSNMSPEDSSIYLCSVEKTAYGYTFGSGTRLTVV.

This clonotype has a handful of counts. This chain links TRBV7-2 with TRBJ1-1, with a possible D match to TRBD1 (6 bases). Germline V gene sequence: CDR1 SGHTA, CDR2 FQGNSA. The V end was cut by 5 bases, the J end by 0 bases, with 16 bases between. This CDR3 is 16 amino acids long. The CDR3 protein is CASSRIRQVMNTEAFF. In DNA form, the CDR3 reads TGTGCCAGCAGCCGTATCCGACAGGTCATGAACACTGAAGCTTTCTTT.

The chain combines TRBV15 with TRBJ2-3; no definite D call. CDR3 length equals 13 residues. Trimming took off 2 bases at V and 1 base at J, with 4 bases between the two ends. Germline lookup yields CDR1 LNHNV and CDR2 YYDKDF (reference sequence). CDR3 sequence reads: CATSRRRTDTQYF. In DNA form, the CDR3 reads TGTGCCACCAGCAGAAGACGCACAGATACGCAGTATTTT.

The chain has TRBV2 and TRBJ2-1, with 7 bases identical to TRBD2. This CDR3 is 14 amino acids long. The germline V gene has CDR1 SNHLY and CDR2 FYNNEI. Trimming cost V 7 bases and J 8 bases; bases outside gene matches: 11. In DNA form, the CDR3 reads TGTGCCAGCACCCTGGGGGGAGGGCCGGATGAGCAGTTCTTC. Protein: CASTLGGGPDEQFF.

This clonotype was seen a single time. CDR3 protein: CASSLRLAGVYEQYF. In DNA, the CDR3 is TGTGCCAGCAGCTTAAGACTAGCGGGTGTCTACGAGCAGTACTTC. J is TRBJ2-7 and V is TRBV7-3, with TRBD2 matching over 10 bases. CDR3 length equals 15 residues. Trimming cost V 1 base and J 3 bases; bases outside gene matches: 3. From germline, CDR1 is SGHTA and CDR2 FQGTGA.

In this sample, this clonotype turned up many times. Written as DNA, the CDR3 is TGTGCCAGCAGCCAATCATTAACGGGACCTACTAACTATGGCTACACCTTC. Residues: CASSQSLTGPTNYGYTF. The chain couples TRBV14 to TRBJ1-2, with D possibly TRBD1 on 5 matching bases. Trimming removed 2 bases from V and 0 bases from J, with 16 bases in between. The germline V gene has CDR1 SGHDN and CDR2 FVKESK. The CDR3 contains 17 residues.

The CDR3 DNA reads as TGTGCCAGCAGCCCCGACCAGAGCTCCTACAATGAGCAGTTCTTC. This codes for CASSPDQSSYNEQFF. The chain uses TRBV7-2 and TRBJ2-1; D not resolved. The V and J ends lost 5 bases and 0 bases respectively, with 11 bases between them. The CDR3 consists of 15 residues. The V gene's germline CDR1 is SGHTA and CDR2 FQGNSA. The whole variable domain, filled in from reference TRBV7-2 and TRBJ2-1, reads GAGVSQSPSNKVTEKGKDVELRCDPISGHTALYWYRQSLGQGLEFLIYFQGNSAPDKSGLPSDRFSAERTGGSVSTLTIQRTQQEDSAVYLCASSPDQSSYNEQFFGPGTRLTVL.

The rearrangement links TRBV15 to TRBJ2-3; 10 bases agree with TRBD2. Germline assignment: CDR1 LNHNV and CDR2 YYDKDF (reference sequence). This CDR3 is built from 17 residues. Unmatched junction bases numbered 10, after V lost 1 base and J lost 6 bases. The CDR3 DNA sequence: TGTGCCACCAGCAGAGGCCAGCTAGCGGGAGTATCGGATACGCAGTATTTT. Its protein product is CATSRGQLAGVSDTQYF.

The J gene is TRBJ1-1, the V gene TRBV20-1, with 7 bases identical to TRBD1. The CDR3 is 11 residues long. CDR1 is DFQATT, CDR2 SNEGSKA, per germline (reference sequence). With 5 bases clipped from V and 8 bases from J, the junction kept 5 bases outside the gene matches. The CDR3 loop reads CSADHRGEAFF. CDR3 coding DNA: TGCAGTGCTGACCACAGGGGAGAAGCTTTCTTT.

This sequence joins TRBV20-1 and TRBJ2-3, with TRBD1 identical over 9 bases. Germline loops: CDR1 DFQATT, CDR2 SNEGSKA (reference sequence). The CDR3 runs 13 residues. Losses at the gene ends were 5 bases for V and 3 bases for J; bases not matched to a gene: 3. DNA for the CDR3: TGCAGTGCTGCGGACAGGGGAACAGATACGCAGTATTTT. Protein product: CSAADRGTDTQYF.